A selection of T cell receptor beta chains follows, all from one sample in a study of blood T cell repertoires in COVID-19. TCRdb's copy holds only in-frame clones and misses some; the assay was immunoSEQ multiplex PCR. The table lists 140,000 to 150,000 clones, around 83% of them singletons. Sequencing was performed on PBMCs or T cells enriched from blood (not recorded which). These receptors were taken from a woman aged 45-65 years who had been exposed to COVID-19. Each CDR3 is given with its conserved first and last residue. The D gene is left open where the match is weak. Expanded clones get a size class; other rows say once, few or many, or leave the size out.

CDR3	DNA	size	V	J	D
CASREIRAGPFKNIQYF	TGCGCCAGCAGGGAAATACGAGCGGGGCCGTTCAAAAACATTCAGTACTTC	-	TRBV10-2	TRBJ2-4	TRBD2
CASSAPRGQREQFF	TGTGCCAGCAGCGCACCTCGGGGACAGCGGGAGCAGTTCTTC	-	TRBV7-2	TRBJ2-1	TRBD1
CASSIVPANTGELFF	TGTGCCAGTAGTATAGTCCCCGCGAACACCGGGGAGCTGTTTTTT	-	TRBV19	TRBJ2-2	-
CASSRGNLETQYF	TGCGCCAGCTCTAGGGGGAATCTGGAGACCCAGTACTTC	-	TRBV4-1	TRBJ2-5	-
CASSQAAGRNTIYF	TGTGCCAGCAGCCAAGCGGCAGGCCGAAACACCATATATTTT	-	TRBV3-1/TRBV3-2	TRBJ1-3	-
CASSLDRGRAFFRNEQYF	TGTGCCAGCAGCTTGGATCGCGGGAGGGCCTTTTTTAGGAACGAGCAGTACTTC	-	TRBV5-4	TRBJ2-7	TRBD2
CASSLGRGGQLHQPQHF	TGTGCCAGCAGCTTAGGTCGGGGGGGACAGTTACATCAGCCCCAGCATTTT	-	TRBV11-2	TRBJ1-5	TRBD1
CSVEDLVTGDELYNEQFF	TGCAGCGTTGAAGATCTTGTCACAGGGGACGAGCTCTACAATGAGCAGTTCTTC	-	TRBV29-1	TRBJ2-1	TRBD1
CAISESGGSGTVYNEQFF	TGTGCCATCAGTGAGTCGGGGGGTAGCGGGACGGTCTACAATGAGCAGTTCTTC	-	TRBV10-3	TRBJ2-1	TRBD2
CASTISGSNQPQHF	TGTGCCAGCACTATATCAGGGAGCAATCAGCCCCAGCATTTT	few	TRBV18	TRBJ1-5	-
CASSPSGTHVGTQYF	TGCGCCAGCAGCCCATCCGGGACACACGTCGGTACGCAGTATTTT	few	TRBV4-3	TRBJ2-3	-
CASSLGGNTEAFF	TGTGCCAGCAGCTTGGGCGGGAACACTGAAGCTTTCTTT	once	TRBV5-4	TRBJ1-1	-
CASSSGQGRQYF	TGTGCCAGCAGCTCCGGACAGGGGCGGCAGTACTTC	-	TRBV9	TRBJ2-7	TRBD1
CASSQGKQPQHF	TGTGCCAGCAGCCAGGGGAAGCAGCCCCAGCATTTT	few	TRBV6-5	TRBJ1-5	-
CKWASPETQYF	TGCAAGTGGGCTTCCCCAGAGACCCAGTACTTC	-	TRBV20-1	TRBJ2-5	-
CASSLGGGGKTYEQYF	TGTGCCAGCAGCTTGGGGGGAGGTGGAAAGACCTACGAGCAGTACTTC	-	TRBV5-4	TRBJ2-7	-
CASSAGGGGNTIYF	TGTGCCAGCAGCGCAGGTGGGGGCGGGAACACCATATATTTT	-	TRBV5-6	TRBJ1-3	-
CASSSSGTSHYNEQFF	TGTGCCAGCAGCTCTTCCGGGACTAGCCACTACAATGAGCAGTTCTTC	-	TRBV5-4	TRBJ2-1	TRBD2
CASSQQGSSGANVLTF	TGCGCCAGCAGCCAGCAGGGTTCCTCTGGGGCCAACGTCCTGACTTTC	-	TRBV4-1	TRBJ2-6	-
CASSYDEHSIPPNHF	TGTGCCAGCAGTTACGATGAGCATTCCATCCCACCTAATCATTTT	-	TRBV6-2/TRBV6-3	TRBJ1-5	-
CASSWGTTNTGELFF	TGTGCCAGCAGCTGGGGGACAACCAACACCGGGGAGCTGTTTTTT	few	TRBV5-5	TRBJ2-2	-
CASSVSSANYEQYF	TGTGCCAGTAGTGTGAGTAGCGCTAACTACGAGCAGTACTTC	-	TRBV19	TRBJ2-7	-
CSVEDLGPNEQFF	TGCAGCGTTGAAGATCTGGGGCCCAATGAGCAGTTCTTC	-	TRBV29-1	TRBJ2-1	-
CASSARGGAEQQYF	TGTGCCAGCAGCGCCCGAGGGGGAGCCGAACAGCAGTACTTC	-	TRBV9	TRBJ2-7	-
CASSSGQLGNEQFF	TGTGCCAGCAGCTCCGGACAGTTGGGCAATGAGCAGTTCTTC	-	TRBV11-3	TRBJ2-1	-
CASSQETYTF	TGTGCCAGCAGCCAGGAGACTTACACCTTC	-	TRBV14	TRBJ1-2	-
CASGQGTEAFF	TGTGCCAGTGGGCAGGGGACTGAAGCTTTCTTT	-	TRBV19	TRBJ1-1	-
CASRRTGGQGAGYTF	TGTGCCAGCAGGAGGACGGGGGGACAGGGGGCTGGCTACACCTTC	-	TRBV6-5	TRBJ1-2	TRBD1
CASSITGSASDEQFF	TGTGCCAGTAGCATTACCGGGAGCGCGTCTGATGAGCAGTTCTTC	-	TRBV19	TRBJ2-1	-
CASSPSRRGNTEAFF	TGTGCCAGCAGCCCCTCCCGTCGGGGGAACACTGAAGCTTTCTTT	-	TRBV11-2	TRBJ1-1	-
CASSEGGTGQETQYF	TGTGCCAGCAGTGAAGGTGGAACAGGGCAAGAGACCCAGTACTTC	-	TRBV2	TRBJ2-5	-
CASSLAGDSNQPQHF	TGCGCCAGCAGCTTGGCCGGGGATAGCAATCAGCCCCAGCATTTT	-	TRBV5-1	TRBJ1-5	-
CASSQDSSGGSYEQYF	TGTGCCAGCAGCCAAGACTCTAGCGGGGGGTCCTACGAGCAGTACTTC	few	TRBV4-2	TRBJ2-7	TRBD2
CASSPDRDYGYTF	TGTGCCAGCAGCCCGGACAGGGACTATGGCTACACCTTC	-	TRBV7-2	TRBJ1-2	TRBD1
CASAGSPNTEAFF	TGTGCCAGCGCCGGGTCCCCGAACACTGAAGCTTTCTTT	-	TRBV2	TRBJ1-1	-
CASSLAGGSDYGYTF	TGTGCCAGCAGCTTAGCGGGGGGCAGTGACTATGGCTACACCTTC	-	TRBV11-2	TRBJ1-2	-
CASSYPDRPYNEQFF	TGTGCCAGCAGCTACCCTGACAGGCCATACAATGAGCAGTTCTTC	-	TRBV7-2	TRBJ2-1	-
CASSQDRALADETQYF	TGCGCCAGCAGCCAAGATCGGGCGCTAGCTGACGAGACCCAGTACTTC	-	TRBV4-1	TRBJ2-5	-
CASSLPGQGINIQYF	TGTGCCAGTAGTCTTCCGGGACAGGGAATAAACATTCAGTACTTC	few	TRBV19	TRBJ2-4	TRBD1
CASSLGGGGGYTF	TGTGCCAGCAGTTTGGGAGGGGGAGGTGGCTACACCTTC	-	TRBV12-3/TRBV12-4	TRBJ1-2	-
CASSLGWASSYTF	TGTGCCAGCAGCTTGGGTTGGGCGTCGAGCTACACCTTC	-	TRBV7-8	TRBJ1-2	-
CASSIERSGTEAFF	TGTGCCAGTAGTATAGAACGAAGCGGTACTGAAGCTTTCTTT	-	TRBV19	TRBJ1-1	-
CASSQGGTRVNEQFF	TGCGCCAGCAGCCAAGGCGGGACTAGAGTCAATGAGCAGTTCTTC	-	TRBV4-1	TRBJ2-1	TRBD2
CASSPTSGNYNEQFF	TGTGCCAGCAGCCCTACTAGCGGAAACTACAATGAGCAGTTCTTC	-	TRBV7-2	TRBJ2-1	TRBD2
CASSTGTGSGNTIYF	TGTGCCAGCAGCACCGGGACAGGCTCTGGAAACACCATATATTTT	-	TRBV9	TRBJ1-3	TRBD1
CASSSRRGSNEKLFF	TGTGCCAGCAGCTCGCGCAGGGGTTCTAATGAAAAACTGTTTTTT	many	TRBV11-2	TRBJ1-4	-
CASSVALRQHYGYTF	TGTGCCAGCAGCGTAGCCCTGAGACAGCACTATGGCTACACCTTC	few	TRBV9	TRBJ1-2	-
CAISESFLRGTYEQYF	TGTGCCATCAGTGAGTCGTTTCTCAGGGGCACCTACGAGCAGTACTTC	-	TRBV10-3	TRBJ2-7	-
CASKSLIGMNTEAFF	TGCGCCAGCAAATCCCTCATCGGGATGAACACTGAAGCTTTCTTT	-	TRBV10-2	TRBJ1-1	-
CASSIGRGATPYTEAFF	TGTGCCAGTAGTATAGGCAGGGGGGCCACCCCGTACACTGAAGCTTTCTTT	-	TRBV19	TRBJ1-1	TRBD1
CAWSTGGTQYF	TGTGCCTGGAGTACAGGGGGTACGCAGTATTTT	-	TRBV30	TRBJ2-3	TRBD1
CASSPGGDYGYTF	TGTGCCAGCAGTCCAGGAGGCGACTATGGCTACACCTTC	-	TRBV12-3/TRBV12-4	TRBJ1-2	-
CASSPSGETQYF	TGTGCCAGCTCACCCTCCGGGGAGACCCAGTACTTC	-	TRBV18	TRBJ2-5	-